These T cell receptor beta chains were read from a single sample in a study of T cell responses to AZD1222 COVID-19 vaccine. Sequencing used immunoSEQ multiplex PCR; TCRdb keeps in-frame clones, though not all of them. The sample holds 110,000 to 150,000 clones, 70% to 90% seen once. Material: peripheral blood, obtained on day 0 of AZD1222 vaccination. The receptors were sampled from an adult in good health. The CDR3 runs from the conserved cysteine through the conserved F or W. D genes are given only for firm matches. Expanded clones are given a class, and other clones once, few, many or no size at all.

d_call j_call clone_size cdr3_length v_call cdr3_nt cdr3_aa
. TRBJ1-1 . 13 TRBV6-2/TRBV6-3 TGTGCCAGCAGCTGGGGGGGAAACACTGAAGCTTTCTTT CASSWGGNTEAFF
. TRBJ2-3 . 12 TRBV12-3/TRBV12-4 TGTGCCAGCCAGTTGGGGGGAGATACGCAGTATTTT CASQLGGDTQYF
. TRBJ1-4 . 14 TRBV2 TGTGCCAGCAGGAGGGACAATCGGGGCGAAAAACTGTTTTTT CASRRDNRGEKLFF
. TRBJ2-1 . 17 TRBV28 TGTGCCAGCAGTATAGACAGGATTTGGGGCACCTACAATGAGCAGTTCTTC CASSIDRIWGTYNEQFF
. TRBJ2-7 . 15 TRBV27 TGTGCCAGCAGTTTAGGGGGCGGATTGTCCTACGAGCAGTACTTC CASSLGGGLSYEQYF
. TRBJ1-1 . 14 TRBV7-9 TGTGCCAGCAATGGTTTTTCGGGGCACACCGAAGCTTTCTTT CASNGFSGHTEAFF
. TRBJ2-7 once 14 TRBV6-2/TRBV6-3 TGTGCCAGCAGTTTTCGACAGTTGCCTTCCGAGCAGTACTTC CASSFRQLPSEQYF
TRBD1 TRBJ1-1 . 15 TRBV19 TGTGCCAGTAGCCCGGGACAGGGGATGAACACTGAAGCTTTCTTT CASSPGQGMNTEAFF
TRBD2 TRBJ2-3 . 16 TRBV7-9 TGTGCCAGCAGCTGGGGACTAGCGTTTAGCACAGATACGCAGTATTTT CASSWGLAFSTDTQYF
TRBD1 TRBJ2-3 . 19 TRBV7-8 TGTGCCAGCAGCCTAATCAGGACAGGGGGCGGATATGGCACAGATACGCAGTATTTT CASSLIRTGGGYGTDTQYF
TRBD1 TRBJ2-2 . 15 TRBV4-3 TGCGCCAGCAGCCGAGACAGGGGCGACACCGGGGAGCTGTTTTTT CASSRDRGDTGELFF
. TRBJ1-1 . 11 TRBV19 TGTGCCAGTAGTATAACCACTGAAGCTTTCTTT CASSITTEAFF
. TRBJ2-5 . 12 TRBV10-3 TGTGCCATTTGGGACATAGGAGAGACCCAGTACTTC CAIWDIGETQYF
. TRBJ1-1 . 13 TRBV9 TGTGCCAGCAGCGTGGTTCCCTACACTGAAGCTTTCTTT CASSVVPYTEAFF
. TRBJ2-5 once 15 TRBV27 TGTGCCAGCAGTTCCCAACCGTGGAGCAAAGAGACCCAGTACTTC CASSSQPWSKETQYF
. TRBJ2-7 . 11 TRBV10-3 TGTGCCATCAATTCCGGGTTCGAGCAGTACTTC CAINSGFEQYF
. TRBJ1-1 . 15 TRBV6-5 TGTGCCAGCAGTCCCTCACGGGGTCGGAACACTGAAGCTTTCTTT CASSPSRGRNTEAFF
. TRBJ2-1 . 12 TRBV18 TGTGCCAGCTCACCAGGGATGGGCGAGCAGTTCTTC CASSPGMGEQFF
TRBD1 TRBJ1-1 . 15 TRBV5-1 TGCGCCAGCAGTACCCGGACAGGGATGAACACTGAAGCTTTCTTT CASSTRTGMNTEAFF
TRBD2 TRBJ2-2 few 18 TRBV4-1 TGCGCCAGCAGCCAAGAAAGTCTAGCGGGAGGAGGCACCGGGGAGCTGTTTTTT CASSQESLAGGGTGELFF
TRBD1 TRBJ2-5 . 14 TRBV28 TGTGCCAGCAGTCTGGACAGGGCCTTTGAGACCCAGTACTTC CASSLDRAFETQYF
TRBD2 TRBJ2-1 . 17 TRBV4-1 TGCGCCAGCAGCCAAGCGATGGACCTAGCGGGATTTGATGAGCAGTTCTTC CASSQAMDLAGFDEQFF
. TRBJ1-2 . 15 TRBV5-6 TGTGCCAGCAGCTTAACAGGGCAATCCCTATTAGGCTACACCTTC CASSLTGQSLLGYTF
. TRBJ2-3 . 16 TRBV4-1 TGCGCCAGCAGCCAAGTAGGTGGGAGTAGCACAGATACGCAGTATTTT CASSQVGGSSTDTQYF
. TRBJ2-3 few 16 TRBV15 TGTGCCACCAGCACCGACAGGCCCGGGAGGTCAGATACGCAGTATTTT CATSTDRPGRSDTQYF
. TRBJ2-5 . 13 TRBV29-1 TGCAGCGTTGCCCCGTCCAATAAAGAGACCCAGTACTTC CSVAPSNKETQYF
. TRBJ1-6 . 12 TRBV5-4 TGTGCCAGCAGCTTGGGCAGCACACCCCTCCACTTT CASSLGSTPLHF
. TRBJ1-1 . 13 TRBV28 TGTGCCAGCAGGATGACAGGGAACACTGAAGCTTTCTTT CASRMTGNTEAFF
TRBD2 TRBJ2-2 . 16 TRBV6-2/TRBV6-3 TGTGCCAGCAGTTACGGACTAGCGGCGAACACCGGGGAGCTGTTTTTT CASSYGLAANTGELFF
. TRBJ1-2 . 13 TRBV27 TGTGCCAGCAGTTTATCCCCAAGAGATGGCTACACCTTC CASSLSPRDGYTF
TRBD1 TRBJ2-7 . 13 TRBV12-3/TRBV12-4 TGTGCCAGCAGACGGACAGGGTTGGGAGAGCAGTACTTC CASRRTGLGEQYF
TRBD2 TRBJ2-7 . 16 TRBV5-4 TGTGCCAGCAGCTCGGCCTCGGGAGGGAGGTATGTCGAGCAGTACTTC CASSSASGGRYVEQYF
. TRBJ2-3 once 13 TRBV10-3 TGTGCCATCAGACAGGACGCCACAGATACGCAGTATTTT CAIRQDATDTQYF
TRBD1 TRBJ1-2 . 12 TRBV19 TGTGCCACCAAGACAGGGGGCTGGGGCTACACCTTC CATKTGGWGYTF
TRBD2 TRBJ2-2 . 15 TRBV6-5 TGTGCCAGCAGTTTAGCGGGAGAAAACACCGGGGAGCTGTTTTTT CASSLAGENTGELFF
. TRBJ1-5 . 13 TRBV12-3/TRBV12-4 TGTGCCAGCAGTTTAACGACGTGGAGGCCCCAGCATTTT CASSLTTWRPQHF
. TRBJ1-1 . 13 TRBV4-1 TGCGCCAGCAGCCAAGCCCTGCACACTGAAGCTTTCTTT CASSQALHTEAFF
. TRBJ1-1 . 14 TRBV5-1 TGCGCCAGCGGACCGGCTGCGACGAACACTGAAGCTTTCTTT CASGPAATNTEAFF
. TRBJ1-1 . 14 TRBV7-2 TGTGCCAGCAGCTTATACTGGGAATTCACTGAAGCTTTCTTT CASSLYWEFTEAFF
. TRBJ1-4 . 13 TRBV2 TGTGCCAGCAGAGCAGGAGGGTTTGAAAAACTGTTTTTT CASRAGGFEKLFF
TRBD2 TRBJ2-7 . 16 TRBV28 TGTGCCAGCAGTTTAAGCCTAGCGGGAGTTGACTACGAGCAGTACTTC CASSLSLAGVDYEQYF
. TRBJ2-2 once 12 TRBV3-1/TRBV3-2 TGTGCCAGCAGCCGGCGCACCGGGGAGCTGTTTTTT CASSRRTGELFF
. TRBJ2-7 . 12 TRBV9 TGTGCCAGCAGCGGCGACTCCTACGAGCAGTACTTC CASSGDSYEQYF
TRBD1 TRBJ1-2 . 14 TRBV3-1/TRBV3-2 TGTGCCAGCAGCCATTCAGGGGGCGCGTCTGGCTACACCTTC CASSHSGGASGYTF
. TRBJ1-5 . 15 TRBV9 TGTGCCAGCAGCGTAGAGGGGTATAGCAATCAGCCCCAGCATTTT CASSVEGYSNQPQHF
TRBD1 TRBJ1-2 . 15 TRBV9 TGTGCCAGCAAAAGGGACGGACAGGGGTTCGGGGGCTACACCTTC CASKRDGQGFGGYTF
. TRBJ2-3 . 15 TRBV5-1 TGCGCCAGCAGCCGGCTCGGGACAAGCACAGATACGCAGTATTTT CASSRLGTSTDTQYF
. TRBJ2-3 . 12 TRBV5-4 TGTGCCAGCAGCTTGGCCACAGATACGCAGTATTTT CASSLATDTQYF
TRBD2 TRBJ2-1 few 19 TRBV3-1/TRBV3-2 TGTGCCAGCAGCCAAACCGGGACTAGCGGGATCGTCGCCTACAATGAGCAGTTCTTC CASSQTGTSGIVAYNEQFF
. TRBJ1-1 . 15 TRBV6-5 TGTGCCAGCAGCTATGGATCAGGGTTGAACACTGAAGCTTTCTTT CASSYGSGLNTEAFF
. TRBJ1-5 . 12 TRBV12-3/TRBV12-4 TGTGCCAGCAGTTTTACACCCCAGCCCCAGCATTTT CASSFTPQPQHF